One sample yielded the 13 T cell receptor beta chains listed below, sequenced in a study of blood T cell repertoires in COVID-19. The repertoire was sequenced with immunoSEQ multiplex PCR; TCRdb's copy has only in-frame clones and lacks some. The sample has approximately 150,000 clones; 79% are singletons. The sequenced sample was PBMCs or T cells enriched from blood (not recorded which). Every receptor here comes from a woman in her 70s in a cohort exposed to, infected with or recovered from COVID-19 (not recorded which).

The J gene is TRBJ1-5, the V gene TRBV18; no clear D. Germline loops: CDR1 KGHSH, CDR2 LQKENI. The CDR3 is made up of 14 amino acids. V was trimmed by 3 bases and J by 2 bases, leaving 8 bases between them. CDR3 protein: CASSPGLRNQPQHF. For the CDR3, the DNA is TGTGCCAGCTCACCCGGACTGCGCAATCAGCCCCAGCATTTT.

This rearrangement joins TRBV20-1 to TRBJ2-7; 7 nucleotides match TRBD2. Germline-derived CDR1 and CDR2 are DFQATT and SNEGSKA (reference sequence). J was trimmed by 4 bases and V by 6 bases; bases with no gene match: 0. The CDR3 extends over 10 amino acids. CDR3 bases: TGCAGTGCGGGAGGGTACGAGCAGTACTTC. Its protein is CSAGGYEQYF.

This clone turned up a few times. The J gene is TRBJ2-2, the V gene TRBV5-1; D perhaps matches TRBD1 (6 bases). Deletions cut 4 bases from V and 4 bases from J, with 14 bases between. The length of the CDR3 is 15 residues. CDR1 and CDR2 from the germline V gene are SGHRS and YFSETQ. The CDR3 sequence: CASSPGTRATGELFF. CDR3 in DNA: TGCGCCAGCAGCCCAGGGACAAGGGCCACCGGGGAGCTGTTTTTT.

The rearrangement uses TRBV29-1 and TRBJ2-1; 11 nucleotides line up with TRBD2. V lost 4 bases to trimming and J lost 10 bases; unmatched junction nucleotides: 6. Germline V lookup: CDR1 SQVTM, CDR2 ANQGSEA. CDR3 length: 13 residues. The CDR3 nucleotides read TGCAGCGTTGGACTAGCGGGACTGGAGGAGCAGTTCTTC. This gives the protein CSVGLAGLEEQFF.

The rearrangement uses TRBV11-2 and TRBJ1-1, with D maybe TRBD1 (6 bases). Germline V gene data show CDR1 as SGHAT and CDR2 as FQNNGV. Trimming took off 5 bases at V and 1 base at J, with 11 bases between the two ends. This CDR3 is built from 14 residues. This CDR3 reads CASSPGVANTEAFF. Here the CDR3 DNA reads TGTGCCAGCAGCCCAGGGGTCGCGAACACTGAAGCTTTCTTT.

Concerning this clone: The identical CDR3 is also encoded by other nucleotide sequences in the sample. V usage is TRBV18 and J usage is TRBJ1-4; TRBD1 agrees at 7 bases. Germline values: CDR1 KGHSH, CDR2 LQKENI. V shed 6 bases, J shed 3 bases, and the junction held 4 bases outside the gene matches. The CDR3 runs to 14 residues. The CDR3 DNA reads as TGTGCCAGCTCCCCCGGGACAGCTAATGAAAAACTGTTTTTT. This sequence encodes CASSPGTANEKLFF.

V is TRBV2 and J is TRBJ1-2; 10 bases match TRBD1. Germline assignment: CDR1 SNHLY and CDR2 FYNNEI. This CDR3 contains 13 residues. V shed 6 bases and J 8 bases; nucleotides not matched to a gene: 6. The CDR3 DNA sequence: TGTGCCAGCAGCCTCAGGACAGGGGGGGGCTACACCTTC. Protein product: CASSLRTGGGYTF.

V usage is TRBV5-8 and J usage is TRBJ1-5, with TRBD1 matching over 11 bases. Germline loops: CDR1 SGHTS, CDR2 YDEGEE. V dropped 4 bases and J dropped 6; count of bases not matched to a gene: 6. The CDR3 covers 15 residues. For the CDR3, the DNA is TGTGCCAGCAGCGTACGGACAGGGGGCTCTCAGCCCCAGCATTTT. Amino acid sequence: CASSVRTGGSQPQHF. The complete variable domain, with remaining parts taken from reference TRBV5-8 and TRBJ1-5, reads EAGVTQSPTHLIKTRGQQATLRCSPISGHTSVYWYQQALGLGLQFLLWYDEGEERNRGNFPPRFSGRQFPNYSSELNVNALELEDSALYLCASSVRTGGSQPQHFGDGTRLSIL.

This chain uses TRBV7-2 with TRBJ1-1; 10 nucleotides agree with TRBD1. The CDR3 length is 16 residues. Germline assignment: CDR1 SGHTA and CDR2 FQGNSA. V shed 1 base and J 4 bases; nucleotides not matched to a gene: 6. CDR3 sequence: CASSLGPGQGRTEAFF. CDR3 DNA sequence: TGTGCCAGCAGCTTAGGTCCGGGACAGGGGCGCACTGAAGCTTTCTTT.

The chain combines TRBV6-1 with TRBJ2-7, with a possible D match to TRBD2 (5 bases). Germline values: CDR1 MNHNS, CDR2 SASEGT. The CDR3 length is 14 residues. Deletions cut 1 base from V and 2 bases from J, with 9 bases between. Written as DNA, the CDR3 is TGTGCCAGCAGTGAAGGAGGGAGCCCCTACGAGCAGTACTTC. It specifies CASSEGGSPYEQYF.

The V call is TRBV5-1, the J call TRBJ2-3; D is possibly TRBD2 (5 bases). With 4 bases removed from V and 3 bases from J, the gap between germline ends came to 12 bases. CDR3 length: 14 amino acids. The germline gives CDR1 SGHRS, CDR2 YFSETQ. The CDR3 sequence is CASSGAAPTDTQYF. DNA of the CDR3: TGCGCCAGCAGCGGAGCGGCACCGACAGATACGCAGTATTTT.

CDR3 sequence (DNA): TGTGCCAGCAGCTTACCCACTAGATACGGTGAGCAGTTCTTC. Translation gives CASSLPTRYGEQFF. This chain joins TRBV7-8 and TRBJ2-1; weak D call: TRBD2 (5 bases). This CDR3 is 14 amino acids long. CDR1 SGHVS and CDR2 FQNEAQ come from the germline V gene. Trimming took off 2 bases at V and 9 bases at J, with 14 bases between the two ends.

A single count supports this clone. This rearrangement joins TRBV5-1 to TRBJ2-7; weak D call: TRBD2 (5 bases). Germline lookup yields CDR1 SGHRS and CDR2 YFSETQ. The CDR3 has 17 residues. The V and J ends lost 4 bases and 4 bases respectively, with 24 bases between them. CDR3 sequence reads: CASSLQVGGPSLYEQYF. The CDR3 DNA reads TGCGCCAGCAGCCTCCAAGTGGGTGGTCCTAGCCTTTACGAGCAGTACTTC.